Below, 5 T cell receptor beta chains from the same sample are listed, as sequenced in a study of human T cells and chemical hapten exposure. TCRdb processed the RACE reads anew with MiXCR; each CDR3 protein has one entry. The sample has approximately 72,000 distinct CDR3 sequences, more than 9.5% seen once. Time point defined: patch test 3, about 24 weeks after DPC sensitization. Documented treatment: therapeutic diphenylcyclopropenone sensitization with weekly scalp DPC. The sample here was whole blood, taken in connection with sensitization to the hapten diphenylcyclopropenone (DPC). These receptors were collected from a woman between 50 and 59 years old with alopecia areata. Some clones in this sample may be carry-over from other donors' samples.

This clonotype turned up a few times. The rearrangement links TRBV5-1 to TRBJ2-3; 16 positions agree with TRBD2. V lost 4 bases and J lost 2; bases outside the gene matches: 4. Germline assignment: CDR1 SGHRS and CDR2 YFSETQ. The CDR3 sequence is 17 residues long. The chain's CDR3 is CASSPGTSGRATDTQYF. CDR3 sequence (DNA): TGCGCCAGCAGCCCGGGGACTAGCGGGAGGGCCACAGATACGCAGTATTTT.

This clonotype appeared many times. The gene calls are TRBV28 and TRBJ2-2; D possibly corresponds to TRBD1 (5 bases). V shed 3 bases and J shed 5 bases, with 10 bases lying between them. The CDR3 is 14 residues long. Looked up from germline, CDR1 is MDHEN and CDR2 is SYDVKM. CDR3 loop: CASSLNRITGELFF. The CDR3 nucleotides are TGTGCCAGCAGTTTGAACAGGATTACCGGGGAGCTGTTTTTT.

The chain couples TRBV6-5 to TRBJ2-2; 7 positions agree with TRBD1. The V gene end was trimmed by 0 bases and the J gene end by 2 bases; junction bases not matched to a gene: 9. This CDR3 has 18 amino acids. Germline CDR1 and CDR2: MNHEY and SVGAGI. The CDR3 here is CASSYSYGTAVNTGELFF. The CDR3 bases are TGTGCCAGCAGTTACTCGTACGGGACAGCCGTTAACACCGGGGAGCTGTTTTTT.

Written as DNA, the CDR3 is TGTGCCAGCAGTTTATCTGGGGACTCTGGGGCCAACGTCCTGACTTTC. Its protein is CASSLSGDSGANVLTF. The chain links TRBV12-3 or TRBV12-4 to TRBJ2-6; D unresolved. V was shortened by 2 bases and J by 0 bases, with 8 bases between the two germline ends. The CDR3 has 16 amino acids.

The sample holds many counts of this clonotype. V is TRBV18 and J is TRBJ1-1; no clear D. Germline V lookup: CDR1 KGHSH, CDR2 LQKENI. CDR3 length: 14 amino acids. V lost 0 bases and J 8 bases, leaving 13 bases between the germline ends. Here the CDR3 DNA reads TGTGCCAGCTCACCACCGGGCAGAGGAGGAGAAGCTTTCTTT. Translation gives CASSPPGRGGEAFF.